This T cell receptor (beta chain) appears in the sequencing data of a study of blood T cells in healthy people across ages. Whole-study findings and limits: It was not known whether donors were CMV positive (a possible confounder of expanded clonotype changes). Age brought a roughly linear fall in TCR beta diversity measured per million T cells.

There are 15 residues in the CDR3. CDR1 is SNHLY, CDR2 FYNNEI, per germline. A second PCR of about 7 to 11 cycles used a sample-barcoded 5' primer and a J-beta primer mix. A template-switch adaptor with 12 random nucleotides tagged each cDNA molecule. TCRdb used MiXCR to reprocess the 5' RACE reads, holding one entry per CDR3 protein. The sample includes some 940,000 distinct CDR3 sequences, 25% to 30% of them seen just once. A remark on this clonotype: Its target is not known. A much bigger clone sits one base away, suggesting this may be a read error.

The sample was also reused in another study, on T cells of mothers and their children.

Sample: blood. The chain combines TRBV2 with TRBJ2-7; D is unclear. The receptor was derived from a woman aged 40 to 50 in good health. CDR3 region: CASSDNLGINYERYF. Written as DNA, the CDR3 is TGTGCCAGCAGTGATAACCTGGGGATCAACTACGAGCGGTACTTC.